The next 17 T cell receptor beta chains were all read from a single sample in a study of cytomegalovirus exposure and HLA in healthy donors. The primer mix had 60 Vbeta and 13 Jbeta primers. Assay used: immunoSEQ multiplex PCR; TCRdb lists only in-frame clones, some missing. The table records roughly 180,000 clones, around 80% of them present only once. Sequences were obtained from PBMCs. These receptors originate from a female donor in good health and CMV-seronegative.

This chain's CDR3 is CARSKRTGQETQYF. Written as DNA, the CDR3 is TGTGCCAGAAGCAAAAGGACAGGGCAAGAGACCCAGTACTTC. The chain uses TRBV5-3 and TRBJ2-5; 8 bases are a match to TRBD1. TRBV5-3 carries the ORF label, with uncertain function. The ends lost 4 bases at V and 2 bases at J; junction bases unmatched: 4. The CDR3 covers 14 residues.

CDR3 residues: CASSLAFGQRKLSGNTIYF. The CDR3, as DNA: TGTGCCAGCAGCTTGGCCTTTGGACAGAGAAAACTCTCTGGAAACACCATATATTTT. This rearrangement joins TRBV5-5 to TRBJ1-3; D perhaps matches TRBD1 (6 bases). With 0 bases removed from V and 0 bases from J, the gap between germline ends came to 19 bases. Germline V lookup: CDR1 SGHKS, CDR2 YYEKEE (reference sequence). The CDR3 is 19 residues long.

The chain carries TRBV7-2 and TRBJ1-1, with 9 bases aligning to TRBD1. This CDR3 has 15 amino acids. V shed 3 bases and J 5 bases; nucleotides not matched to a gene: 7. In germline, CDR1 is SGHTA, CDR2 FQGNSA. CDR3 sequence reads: CASSLQTGGKTEAFF. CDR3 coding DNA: TGTGCCAGCAGCTTGCAGACAGGGGGAAAGACTGAAGCTTTCTTT.

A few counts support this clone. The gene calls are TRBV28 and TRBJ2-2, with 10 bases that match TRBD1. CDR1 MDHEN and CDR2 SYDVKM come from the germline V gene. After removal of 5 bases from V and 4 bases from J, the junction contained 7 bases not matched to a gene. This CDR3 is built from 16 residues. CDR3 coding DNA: TGTGCCAGCAGTGATCCCGGGACAGGGGTCACCGGGGAGCTGTTTTTT. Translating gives CASSDPGTGVTGELFF. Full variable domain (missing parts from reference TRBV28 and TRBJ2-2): DVKVTQSSRYLVKRTGEKVFLECVQDMDHENMFWYRQDPGLGLRLIYFSYDVKMKEKGDIPEGYSVSREKKERFSLILESASTNQTSMYLCASSDPGTGVTGELFFGEGSRLTVL.

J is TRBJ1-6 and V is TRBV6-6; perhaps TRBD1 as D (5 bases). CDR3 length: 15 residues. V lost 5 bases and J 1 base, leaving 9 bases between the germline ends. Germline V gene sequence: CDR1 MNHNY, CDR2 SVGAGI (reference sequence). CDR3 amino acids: CASSLTESYNSPLHF. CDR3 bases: TGTGCCAGCAGTCTGACAGAATCCTATAATTCACCCCTCCACTTT.

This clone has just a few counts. CDR3 sequence: CASRGAEYGYTF. The CDR3 DNA reads TGTGCCAGCCGGGGGGCCGAATATGGCTACACCTTC. The chain couples TRBV7-2 to TRBJ1-2; maybe TRBD1 (6 bases). The CDR3 is made up of 12 amino acids. Trimming removed 8 bases at V and 5 bases at J, with 12 bases between. CDR1 and CDR2 from the germline V gene are SGHTA and FQGNSA.

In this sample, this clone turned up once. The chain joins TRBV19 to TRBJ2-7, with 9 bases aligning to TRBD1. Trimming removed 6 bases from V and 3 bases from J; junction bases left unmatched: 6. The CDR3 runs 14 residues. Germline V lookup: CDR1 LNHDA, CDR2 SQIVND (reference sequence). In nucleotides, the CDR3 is TGTGCCAGTAGCGGGACAGGGACTTACTACGAGCAGTACTTC. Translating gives CASSGTGTYYEQYF. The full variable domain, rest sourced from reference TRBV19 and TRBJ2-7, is DGGITQSPKYLFRKEGQNVTLSCEQNLNHDAMYWYRQDPGQGLRLIYYSQIVNDFQKGDIAEGYSVSREKKESFPLTVTSAQKNPTAFYLCASSGTGTYYEQYFGPGTRLTVT.

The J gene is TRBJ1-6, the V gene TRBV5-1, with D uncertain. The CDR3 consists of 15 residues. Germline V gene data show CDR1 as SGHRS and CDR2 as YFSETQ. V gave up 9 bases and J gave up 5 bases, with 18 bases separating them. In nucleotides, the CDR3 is TGCGCCACCACTCGAGAACCGGGGAATAATTCACCCCTCCACTTT. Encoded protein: CATTREPGNNSPLHF.

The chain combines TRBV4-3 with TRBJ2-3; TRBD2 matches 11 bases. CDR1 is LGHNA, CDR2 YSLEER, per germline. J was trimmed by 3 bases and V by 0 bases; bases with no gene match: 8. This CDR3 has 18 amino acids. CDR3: CASSQDLASGRTTDTQYF. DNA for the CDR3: TGCGCCAGCAGCCAAGATCTGGCTAGCGGGAGGACTACAGATACGCAGTATTTT.

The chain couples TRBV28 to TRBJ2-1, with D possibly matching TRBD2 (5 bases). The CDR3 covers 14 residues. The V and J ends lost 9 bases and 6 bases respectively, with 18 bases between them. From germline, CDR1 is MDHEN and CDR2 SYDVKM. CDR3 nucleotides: TGTGCCAGTCGCGGGCACCCCAATCCCAATGAGCAGTTCTTC. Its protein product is CASRGHPNPNEQFF.

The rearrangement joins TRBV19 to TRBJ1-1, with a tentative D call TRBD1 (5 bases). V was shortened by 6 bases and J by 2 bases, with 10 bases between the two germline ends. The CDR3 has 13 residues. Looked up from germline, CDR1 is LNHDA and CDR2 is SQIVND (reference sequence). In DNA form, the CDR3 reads TGTGCCAGTAGGCAGGGAGGTAACACTGAAGCTTTCTTT. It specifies CASRQGGNTEAFF.

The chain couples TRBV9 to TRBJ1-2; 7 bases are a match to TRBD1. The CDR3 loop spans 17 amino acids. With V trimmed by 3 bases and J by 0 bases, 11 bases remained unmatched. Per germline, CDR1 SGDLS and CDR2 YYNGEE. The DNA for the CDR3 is TGTGCCAGCAGCGCCCCCCCGGGACAGCAAGCTAACTATGGCTACACCTTC. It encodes CASSAPPGQQANYGYTF.

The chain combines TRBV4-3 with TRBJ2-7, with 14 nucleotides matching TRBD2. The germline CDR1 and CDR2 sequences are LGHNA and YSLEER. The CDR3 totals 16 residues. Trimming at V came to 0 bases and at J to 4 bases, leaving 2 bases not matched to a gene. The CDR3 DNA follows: TGCGCCAGCAGCCAAGAAGGACTAGCGGGGGGTTACGAGCAGTACTTC. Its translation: CASSQEGLAGGYEQYF.

The CDR3 protein is CASSLDTQVGTDTQYF. Here the CDR3 DNA reads TGTGCCAGCAGCTTAGACACCCAGGTGGGCACAGATACGCAGTATTTT. This chain joins TRBV11-3 and TRBJ2-3; D gene ambiguous. CDR3 length: 16 residues. V lost 0 bases, J lost 1 base, and 11 bases lay in between. Per germline, CDR1 SGHNT and CDR2 YENEEA.

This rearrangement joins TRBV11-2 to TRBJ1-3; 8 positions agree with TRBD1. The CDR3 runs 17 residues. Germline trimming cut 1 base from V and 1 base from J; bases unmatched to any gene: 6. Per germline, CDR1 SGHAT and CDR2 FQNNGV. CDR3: CASSLGPDRGSGNTIYF. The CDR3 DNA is TGTGCCAGCAGCTTAGGCCCTGACAGGGGATCTGGAAACACCATATATTTT. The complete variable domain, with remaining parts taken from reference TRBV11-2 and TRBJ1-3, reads EAGVAQSPRYKIIEKRQSVAFWCNPISGHATLYWYQQILGQGPKLLIQFQNNGVVDDSQLPKDRFSAERLKGVDSTLKIQPAKLEDSAVYLCASSLGPDRGSGNTIYFGEGSWLTVV.

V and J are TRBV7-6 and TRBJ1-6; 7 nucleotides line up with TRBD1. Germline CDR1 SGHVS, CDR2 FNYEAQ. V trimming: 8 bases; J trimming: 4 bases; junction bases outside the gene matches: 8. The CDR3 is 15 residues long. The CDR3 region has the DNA TGTGCCAGCTCCTCCGGACAGGCATATAATTCACCCCTCCACTTT. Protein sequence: CASSSGQAYNSPLHF.

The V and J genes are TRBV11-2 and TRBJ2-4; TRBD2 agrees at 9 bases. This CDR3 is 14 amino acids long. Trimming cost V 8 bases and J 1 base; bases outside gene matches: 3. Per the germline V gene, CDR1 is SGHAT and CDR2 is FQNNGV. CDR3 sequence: CASGGGAAKNIQYF. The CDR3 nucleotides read TGTGCCAGCGGCGGGGGGGCCGCCAAAAACATTCAGTACTTC.